This TCR beta chain was recorded in a study of shared clonotypes between healthy human individuals. Study-wide background: Donors were a couple of women and a few men aged 18 to 49.

The CDR3 contains 11 residues. The germline V gene encodes CDR1 SEHNR and CDR2 FQNEAQ (reference sequence). Worth noting for this clone: One end of the junction varies from germline; a read error may be responsible.

Every subset had its genomic DNA shared out evenly among several immunoSEQ plates. Unsorted PBMC samples were amplified in replicate PCRs containing 250 to 350 ng DNA, some 30,000 T cell genomes. Researchers sequenced unsorted PBMC DNA using ten immunoSEQ deep assay plates. TCRdb's copy holds only in-frame clones and misses some; the assay was immunoSEQ multiplex PCR. The repertoire holds 530,000 or so clones, about 79% seen once, with 12% in the top ten. The sample comprised PBMCs. The TCR was taken from a woman between 35 and 50 years old in good health. Some clones in this sample may be carry-over from other donors' samples. The rearrangement joins TRBV7-9 to TRBJ2-1; D is ambiguous. The CDR3, as DNA: TGTGCCGGCAGCTACGACAATGAGCAGTTCTTC. The encoded protein is CAGSYDNEQFF.